This T cell receptor (beta chain) was obtained from a study of T cells expressing NK-cell markers. Study at large: Researchers got TCR beta repertoires out of sorted CD3+CD56+NKG2C+, CD3+CD56+NKG2C- and CD3+CD56-NKG2C+ T cells. Just one sequenced donor of eight was HCMV-seronegative, while seven were seropositive.

Regarding the study as a whole: The CD3+CD56-NKG2C+ fraction of a handful of donors was likewise dominated by these clonotypes.

Comment on this clonotype: Its target is unknown.

The CDR3 has 16 residues. Template switching by 5'RACE with UMIs generated the TCR beta cDNA. From the 5' RACE reads, TCRdb lists one entry per CDR3 protein and no DNA. The sample table includes a few hundred thousand distinct CDR3 sequences. The sample comprised blood T cells: a sorted CD56 or NKG2C T cell subset, CD4+ or CD8+ T cells, or bulk PBMC T cells (not recorded which). The receptor's source is a man aged 18-75 years in good health. The chain employs TRBV12-3 or TRBV12-4 and TRBJ2-3; the TRBD2 assignment by TCRdb is unverifiable without DNA. The CDR3 reads CASSVSGGGAPDTQYF.